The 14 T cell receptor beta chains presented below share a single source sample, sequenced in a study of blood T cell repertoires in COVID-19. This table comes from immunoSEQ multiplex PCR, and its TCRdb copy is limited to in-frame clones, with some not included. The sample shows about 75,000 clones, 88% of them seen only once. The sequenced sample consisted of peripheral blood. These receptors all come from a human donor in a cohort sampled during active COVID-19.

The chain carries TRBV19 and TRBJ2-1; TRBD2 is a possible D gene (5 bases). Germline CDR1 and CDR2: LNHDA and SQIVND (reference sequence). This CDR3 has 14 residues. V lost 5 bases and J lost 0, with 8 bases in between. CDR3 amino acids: CASSGGNSYNEQFF. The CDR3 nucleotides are TGTGCCAGTAGTGGAGGAAACTCCTACAATGAGCAGTTCTTC.

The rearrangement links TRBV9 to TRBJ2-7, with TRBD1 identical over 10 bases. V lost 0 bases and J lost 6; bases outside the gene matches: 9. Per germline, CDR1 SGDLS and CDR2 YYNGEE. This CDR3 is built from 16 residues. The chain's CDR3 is CASSVATTGGASEQYF. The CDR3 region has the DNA TGTGCCAGCAGCGTAGCGACGACAGGGGGCGCGTCCGAGCAGTACTTC. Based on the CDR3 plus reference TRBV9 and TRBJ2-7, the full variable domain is DSGVTQTPKHLITATGQRVTLRCSPRSGDLSVYWYQQSLDQGLQFLIQYYNGEERAKGNILERFSAQQFPDLHSELNLSSLELGDSALYFCASSVATTGGASEQYFGPGTRLTVT.

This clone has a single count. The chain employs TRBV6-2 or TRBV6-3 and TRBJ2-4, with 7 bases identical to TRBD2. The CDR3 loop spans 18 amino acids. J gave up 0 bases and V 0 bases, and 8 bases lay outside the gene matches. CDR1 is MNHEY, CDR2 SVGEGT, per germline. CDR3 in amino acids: CASSYSRSAGIAKNIQYF. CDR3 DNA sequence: TGTGCCAGCAGTTACTCGAGGTCAGCGGGGATAGCCAAAAACATTCAGTACTTC.

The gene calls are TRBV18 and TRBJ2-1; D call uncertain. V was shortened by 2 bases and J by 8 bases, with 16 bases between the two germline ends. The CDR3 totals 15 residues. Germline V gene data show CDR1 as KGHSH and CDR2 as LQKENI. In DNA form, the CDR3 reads TGTGCCAGCTCACCATCCACCGCATCGAGCGATGAGCAGTTCTTC. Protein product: CASSPSTASSDEQFF.

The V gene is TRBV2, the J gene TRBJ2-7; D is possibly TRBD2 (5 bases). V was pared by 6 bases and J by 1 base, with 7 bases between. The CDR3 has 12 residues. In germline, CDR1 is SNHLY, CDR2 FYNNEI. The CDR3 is CASRTGSYEQYF. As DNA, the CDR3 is TGTGCCAGCAGGACGGGGTCCTACGAGCAGTACTTC. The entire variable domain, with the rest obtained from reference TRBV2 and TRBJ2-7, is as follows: EPEVTQTPSHQVTQMGQEVILRCVPISNHLYFYWYRQILGQKVEFLVSFYNNEISEKSEIFDDQFSVERPDGSNFTLKIRSTKLEDSAMYFCASRTGSYEQYFGPGTRLTVT.

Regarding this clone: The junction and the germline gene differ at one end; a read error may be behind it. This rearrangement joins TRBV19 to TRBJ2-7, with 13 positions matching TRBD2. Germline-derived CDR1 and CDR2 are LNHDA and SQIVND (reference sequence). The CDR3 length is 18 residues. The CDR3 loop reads CAGSMGAAGTSGAYEQYF. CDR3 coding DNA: TGTGCCGGTAGTATGGGAGCTGCCGGGACTAGCGGGGCCTACGAGCAGTACTTC.

As DNA, the CDR3 is TGTGCCAGCAGCTTATCTAGGGGCGGTCACTATGGCTACACCTTC. Residues: CASSLSRGGHYGYTF. This chain uses TRBV7-9 with TRBJ1-2; possibly TRBD1 for D (5 bases). This CDR3 is built from 15 residues. V was cut by 2 bases and J by 3 bases, with 13 bases left in between. Per germline, CDR1 SEHNR and CDR2 FQNEAQ (reference sequence).

CDR3: CASSFQGALSGNTIYF. The CDR3 nucleotides read TGTGCCAGCAGCTTCCAGGGGGCGCTTTCTGGAAACACCATATATTTT. V gene TRBV5-4 combines with J gene TRBJ1-3; TRBD1 aligns across 8 bases. The CDR3 consists of 16 residues. J gave up 1 base and V 2 bases, and 5 bases lay outside the gene matches. Germline CDR1 is SGHNT and CDR2 is YYREEE (reference sequence).

Written as DNA, the CDR3 is TGTGCCAGCACCCGGACTAGCGGGAGTTTTACCGACGAGCAGTACTTC. This codes for CASTRTSGSFTDEQYF. V and J are TRBV2 and TRBJ2-7, with TRBD2 matching over 13 bases. CDR1 is SNHLY, CDR2 FYNNEI, per germline. V dropped 7 bases and J dropped 5; count of bases not matched to a gene: 11. This CDR3 contains 16 residues.

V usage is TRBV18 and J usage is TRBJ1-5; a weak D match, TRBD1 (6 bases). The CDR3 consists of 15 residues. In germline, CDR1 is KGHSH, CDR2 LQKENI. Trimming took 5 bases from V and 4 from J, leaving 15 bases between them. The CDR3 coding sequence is TGTGCCAGCTCAATCCTCGGGGACACTAATCAGCCCCAGCATTTT. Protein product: CASSILGDTNQPQHF.

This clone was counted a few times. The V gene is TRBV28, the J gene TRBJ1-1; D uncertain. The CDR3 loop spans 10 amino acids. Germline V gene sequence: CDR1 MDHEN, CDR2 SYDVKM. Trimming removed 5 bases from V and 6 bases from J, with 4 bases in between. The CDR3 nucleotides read TGTGCCAGCAGTGGGCCTGAAGCTTTCTTT. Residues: CASSGPEAFF.

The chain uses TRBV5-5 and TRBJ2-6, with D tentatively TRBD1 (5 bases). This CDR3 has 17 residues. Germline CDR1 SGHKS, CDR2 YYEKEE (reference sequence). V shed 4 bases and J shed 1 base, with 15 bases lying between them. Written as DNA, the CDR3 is TGTGCCAGCAGCCTTCTTCAGGGTTTATCTGGGGCCAACGTCCTGACTTTC. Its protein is CASSLLQGLSGANVLTF.

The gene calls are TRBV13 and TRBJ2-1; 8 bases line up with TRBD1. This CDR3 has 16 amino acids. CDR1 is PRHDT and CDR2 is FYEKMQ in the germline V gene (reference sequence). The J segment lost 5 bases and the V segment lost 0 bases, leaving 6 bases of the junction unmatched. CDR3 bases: TGTGCCAGCAGCTTAGGCCGCTGGACAGGGAACAATGAGCAGTTCTTC. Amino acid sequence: CASSLGRWTGNNEQFF.

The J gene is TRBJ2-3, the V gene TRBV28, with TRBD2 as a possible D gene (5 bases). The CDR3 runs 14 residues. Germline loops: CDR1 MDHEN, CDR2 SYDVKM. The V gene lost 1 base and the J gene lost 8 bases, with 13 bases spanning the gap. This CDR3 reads CASSLSGRGGTQYF. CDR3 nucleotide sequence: TGTGCCAGCAGTTTATCCGGGCGCGGAGGTACGCAGTATTTT. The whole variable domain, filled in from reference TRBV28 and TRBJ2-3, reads DVKVTQSSRYLVKRTGEKVFLECVQDMDHENMFWYRQDPGLGLRLIYFSYDVKMKEKGDIPEGYSVSREKKERFSLILESASTNQTSMYLCASSLSGRGGTQYFGPGTRLTVL.